This TCR beta chain emerged from a study of cytomegalovirus exposure and HLA in healthy donors. Study conclusions and caveats: Presence/absence analyses rested on an assumption that sequencing depth was roughly uniform across donors. A further, later analysis showed that HLA-associated TCR beta chains (compared with equally common others) were more clonally expanded.

V was shortened by 7 bases and J by 1 base, with 16 bases between the two germline ends. Germline V gene lookup returns CDR1 MGHDK and CDR2 SYGVNS. There are 15 residues in the CDR3. With 60 Vbeta and 13 Jbeta primers, the PCR was carried out. Here immunoSEQ multiplex PCR was the method, and the copy in TCRdb shows in-frame clones only, minus some. The sample records more than 85,000 clones, around 75% being singletons. A remark on this clone: Its antigen remains unidentified.

The clonotype was recovered from a male donor in good health and CMV-seropositive. The sample taken for sequencing was PBMCs. The chain couples TRBV25-1 to TRBJ1-1; D ambiguous. CDR3 bases: TGTGCCAGCAACCCGACGGGTTTCCAGAACACTGAAGCTTTCTTT. It specifies CASNPTGFQNTEAFF.